The subject of this entry is one T cell receptor beta chain. Its antigen is still unknown. Data came from immunoSEQ multiplex PCR; TCRdb stores just in-frame clones and leaves some out. The sample shows fewer than 2.5 million clones, more than 85% of them seen only once. The sample is drawn from a study of shared clonotypes between healthy human individuals. Study details: Donors had three CD4 naive, three CD4 memory, two CD8 naive and one CD8 memory plate apiece.

Study-wide findings and caveats: Estimated richness was generally greater in naive than memory subsets.

The CDR3 is 16 amino acids. V dropped 5 bases and J dropped 2 bases, with 18 bases sitting between them. Per germline, CDR1 SEHNR and CDR2 FQNEAQ (reference sequence). Everyone who donated was a Caucasian adult who lived in Nashville, Tennessee. Researchers partitioned CD4+ cells into CD45RA+ naive and CD45RA-negative memory subsets. The sequence was collected from a man aged 18 to 29 in good health. Some clones in this sample may be carry-over from other donors' samples. The V gene is TRBV7-9, the J gene TRBJ2-5, with D perhaps TRBD2 (5 bases). The sequenced sample consisted of naive CD4+ T cells from PBMCs. Described subset: CD45RA+ positively selected. This CDR3 is CASSAPGRGPQETQYF. CDR3 DNA sequence: TGTGCCAGCAGCGCCCCAGGTCGGGGTCCTCAAGAGACCCAGTACTTC.